This T cell receptor (beta chain) originates from a study of cytomegalovirus exposure and HLA in healthy donors. At the level of the study: Of the donors genotyped, several hundred in all, about 80% fell in the Caucasian-associated ancestry cluster.

Study-level points and caveats: Three CMV-associated chains were confirmed in vitro to be specific for CMV antigens. An analysis done earlier found most TCR beta V segments productive about 90% or about 30% of the time.

Of note for this clone: No antigen is known for it.

V gave up 0 bases and J gave up 0 bases; unmatched junction bases: 10. CDR1 is MDHEN and CDR2 is SYDVKM in the germline V gene. The CDR3 extends over 20 amino acids. All donors participated as healthy donors of bone marrow. PCR amplification relied on 60 Vbeta primers (plus 13 Jbeta primers). Data came from immunoSEQ multiplex PCR; TCRdb stores just in-frame clones and leaves some out. The sample has about 130,000 clones, around 70% seen once; the top ten hold over 1.5%. The sample comprised PBMCs. The TCR comes from a man aged 30 to 39 in good health and CMV-seropositive. This chain joins TRBV28 and TRBJ2-3; 12 positions agree with TRBD2. The CDR3 loop is CASSLWGGLAGGPSTDTQYF. For the CDR3, the DNA is TGTGCCAGCAGTTTATGGGGGGGGCTAGCGGGAGGGCCTAGCACAGATACGCAGTATTTT.